This TCR beta chain was sequenced during a study of T cells in localized non-small cell lung cancer. General study results and limits: Uninvolved neighboring lung showed the greatest T cell clonality, exceeding tumor.

Libraries were prepared by immunoSEQ multiplex PCR; TCRdb keeps only in-frame clonotypes and omits some of them. Of some 1,300 clones listed, more than 35% are singletons. The CDR3 extends over 16 amino acids. After removal of 7 bases from V and 4 bases from J, the junction contained 14 bases not matched to a gene. Germline CDR1 reads MNHGY; CDR2 reads SAAAGT. As regards this clone: Its antigen is unidentified.

Material: lung tumor tissue, obtained before any cancer treatment. This clonotype originated in a male donor at least 60 years old with stage III lung adenocarcinoma. The chain employs TRBV6-8 and TRBJ2-5; 8 bases are a match to TRBD1. This CDR3 is CASIAPGQVSGETQYF. The CDR3 nucleotides are TGTGCCAGCATCGCACCGGGACAGGTGTCGGGAGAGACCCAGTACTTC.